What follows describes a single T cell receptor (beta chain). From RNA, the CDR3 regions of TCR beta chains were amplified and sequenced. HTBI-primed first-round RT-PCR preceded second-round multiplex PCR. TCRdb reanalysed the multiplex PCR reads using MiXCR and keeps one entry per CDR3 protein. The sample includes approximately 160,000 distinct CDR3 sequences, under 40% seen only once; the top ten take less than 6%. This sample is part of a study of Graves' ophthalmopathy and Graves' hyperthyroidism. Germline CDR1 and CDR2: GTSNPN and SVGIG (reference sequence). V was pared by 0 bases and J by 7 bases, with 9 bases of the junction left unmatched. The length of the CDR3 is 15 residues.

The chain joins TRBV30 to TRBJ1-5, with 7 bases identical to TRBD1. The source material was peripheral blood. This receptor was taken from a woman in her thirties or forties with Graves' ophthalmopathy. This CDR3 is CAWSVDRAEGQPQHF. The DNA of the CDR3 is TGTGCCTGGAGTGTAGACAGGGCGGAGGGACAGCCCCAGCATTTT.